This T cell receptor (beta chain) was documented in a study of T cell responses to AZD1222 COVID-19 vaccine (dated by TCRdb to 2020 to 2022). Background on the whole study: Because spike-specific TCR depth and breadth did not differ between the two schedules, AZD1222 recipients who got a second dose at roughly 4 weeks were pooled with those who got a second dose at roughly 12 weeks. A total of 230 to 250 trial participants underwent TCR sequencing, of whom about 200 received two doses of AZD1222 and some 25 received two doses of the MenACWY control vaccine. Enrollment into the trials was organized by age into subgroups of 18-55, 56-69 and 70-plus years, and those subgroups contained approximately 160, 26 and 62 TCR-sequenced participants, respectively.

The CDR3 regions of human TCRbeta chains were analyzed by immunosequencing. The study's processing was this. Repertoire TCRs were checked for matches against a reference library of SARS-CoV-2-specific TCRs that had been generated using the MIRA antigen-specificity platform. Breadth meant the fraction of unique TCRs that were SARS-CoV-2-associated, whereas depth meant the fraction of total T cells that were SARS-CoV-2-associated. Using the MIRA data, each spike-specific TCR was mapped to the spike region that the TCR reacts to and placed in a CD4 or CD8 class. Log10-transformed breadth and depth values were compared by one-way ANOVA with Sidak's multiple comparisons tests. Imported from immuneACCESS, the table was reduced by TCRdb to in-frame sequences with V and J called. These copies leave out some clones; in studies compared against another copy, an unresolved V gene accounts for under half, and the cause of the remainder is not known. The V and J calls and the clone size are those of that table, but D and trimming were determined from the DNA. A total of more than 150,000 clones appear in this sample, over 80% of them only once. The ten largest account for around 5.8% of the sample.

Taken from the germline V gene (reference sequence), the CDR1 and CDR2 loops are MNHNY and SVGAGI. After removal of 0 bases from V and 2 bases from J, the junction retains 5 bases not matched to a gene. The CDR3 sequence holds 16 residues, the cysteine and phenylalanine included. Left in the record is the CDR3 DNA by itself, 48 bases read in frame from the first base. Of note for this clone: What this receptor recognizes is not known. No much larger clone exists at a distance of one base, and base qualities are not known.

Overall results and qualifications from the work: Spike-specific TCR breadth and depth rose significantly after two AZD1222 doses compared with day 0 and with MenACWY recipients. Reportedly, almost half of the unique spike-specific TCRs recognized epitopes lying outside the regions that are mutated in the B.1.351 and B.1.1.7 variants. The whole spike protein was spanned by vaccine-associated CD4 TCRs, and dominant responses were seen in regions 160-218 and 743-854. Conclusions about previously exposed vaccinees were limited because only five to seven AZD1222 recipients were SARS-CoV-2 seropositive at baseline. No day 14 peak-response samples were available, so repertoires were characterized only after the peak T cell response. Most participants were white British and females outnumbered males, and the authors suggested that clonal diversity may have been underestimated. In the small 56-69-year group, the increase in depth fell short of significance, most likely because of low power.

Explained via the paper, the time point label denotes: baseline before first vaccination. Vaccinee samples came from UK trials COV001 and COV002, including a single-blind randomized controlled phase 2/3 trial of AZD1222 (ChAdOx1 nCoV-19) in healthy adults. Trial participant PBMC samples were collected at day 0 and day 28 after the second dose for TCRbeta chain sequencing. The V and J segments used are TRBV6-6 and TRBJ2-3; the central 7 bases match TRBD2. This specimen was peripheral blood, taken on day 0 of AZD1222 vaccination. The source is an adult in good health. This receptor carries the CDR3 CASSYSGRGVTDTQYF. The DNA is as follows: TGTGCCAGCAGTTACTCTGGACGGGGGGTCACAGATACGCAGTATTTT.